These 23 T cell receptor beta chains were all obtained from the same sample, sequenced in a study of lymphopenia after photon versus proton radiotherapy. Assay used: immunoSEQ multiplex PCR; TCRdb lists only in-frame clones, some missing. This sample has roughly 150,000 clones, with 88% found just once. The sequences come from peripheral blood, collected from a patient treated with photon-based radiotherapy. The receptors were sampled from a man aged 50 to 59 with gastric cancer.

This clone was counted once. The genes are TRBV7-2 and TRBJ1-5; no clear D. The V gene's germline CDR1 is SGHTA and CDR2 FQGNSA. CDR3 length equals 13 residues. V gave up 3 bases and J gave up 6 bases, with 9 bases separating them. The CDR3 region is CASSFWLGQPQHF. The DNA for the CDR3 is TGTGCCAGCAGCTTTTGGTTGGGTCAGCCCCAGCATTTT.

Note on this clone: At the DNA level, this CDR3 is encoded by other sequences in the same sample as well. This chain links TRBV5-6 with TRBJ1-2, with no clear D. CDR3 size: 13 residues. The V gene's germline CDR1 is SGHDT and CDR2 YYEEEE. Trimming cost V 4 bases and J 4 bases, with 11 bases left between them. The CDR3 sequence is CASSPTRAYGYTF. In DNA, the CDR3 is TGTGCCAGCAGCCCGACAAGGGCCTATGGCTACACCTTC. The full variable domain, rest sourced from reference TRBV5-6 and TRBJ1-2, is DAGVTQSPTHLIKTRGQQVTLRCSPKSGHDTVSWYQQALGQGPQFIFQYYEEEERQRGNFPDRFSGHQFPNYSSELNVNALLLGDSALYLCASSPTRAYGYTFGSGTRLTVV.

The chain is built from TRBV10-3 and TRBJ2-1; D possibly corresponds to TRBD2 (5 bases). The CDR3 consists of 15 residues. V dropped 10 bases and J dropped 1 base, with 17 bases sitting between them. Germline V gene sequence: CDR1 ENHRY, CDR2 SYGVKD. This chain's CDR3 is CASFGIAGSYNEQFF. The CDR3 DNA sequence: TGTGCCAGCTTCGGGATAGCAGGTTCCTACAATGAGCAGTTCTTC.

The J gene is TRBJ2-7, the V gene TRBV5-5; D unclear. The CDR3 runs 12 residues. Deletions cut 0 bases from V and 6 bases from J, with 7 bases between. In germline, CDR1 is SGHKS, CDR2 YYEKEE (reference sequence). CDR3 loop: CASSLAVTEQYF. The CDR3 region has the DNA TGTGCCAGCAGCTTGGCTGTAACCGAGCAGTACTTC. The whole variable domain, filled in from reference TRBV5-5 and TRBJ2-7, reads DAGVTQSPTHLIKTRGQQVTLRCSPISGHKSVSWYQQVLGQGPQFIFQYYEKEERGRGNFPDRFSARQFPNYSSELNVNALLLGDSALYLCASSLAVTEQYFGPGTRLTVT.

The genes are TRBV7-3 and TRBJ2-1; TRBD2 agrees at 12 bases. Germline V gene lookup returns CDR1 SGHTA and CDR2 FQGTGA. V lost 2 bases, J lost 6 bases, and 8 bases stayed unmatched. This CDR3 contains 17 residues. CDR3: CASSLLAGGPGGNEQFF. The CDR3, as DNA: TGTGCCAGCAGCTTACTAGCGGGAGGGCCAGGGGGCAATGAGCAGTTCTTC.

The gene calls are TRBV7-9 and TRBJ1-1, with D perhaps TRBD1 (5 bases). V dropped 5 bases and J dropped 8 bases, with 15 bases sitting between them. CDR1 and CDR2 from the germline V gene are SEHNR and FQNEAQ (reference sequence). The CDR3 length is 13 residues. The CDR3 DNA sequence: TGTGCCAGCAGCCCGCCAGGGACTCTCGAAGCTTTCTTT. This codes for CASSPPGTLEAFF.

The genes are TRBV4-2 and TRBJ2-5; D unclear. The CDR3 is 12 residues long. The ends were cut back, 0 bases at V and 6 bases at J, with 5 bases in the middle. CDR1 and CDR2 (germline): LGHNA, YNFKEQ. CDR3 nucleotides: TGTGCCAGCAGCCAAGATCAGAAGACCCAGTACTTC. It yields the protein CASSQDQKTQYF.

The V call is TRBV5-6, the J call TRBJ2-7, with D possibly matching TRBD2 (6 bases). Germline CDR1 reads SGHDT; CDR2 reads YYEEEE. Deletions cut 4 bases from V and 7 bases from J, with 18 bases between. There are 14 residues in the CDR3. The CDR3 nucleotides read TGTGCCAGCAGCGTCGCCGGGTCCCGGGGGGAGCAGTACTTC. This translates into CASSVAGSRGEQYF.

This clone was seen just once. This chain connects TRBV5-1 to TRBJ2-3; TRBD2 agrees at 8 bases. The CDR3 runs to 15 residues. The germline gives CDR1 SGHRS, CDR2 YFSETQ. V trimming: 2 bases; J trimming: 4 bases; junction bases outside the gene matches: 6. The CDR3 nucleotides are TGCGCCAGCAGCTTTAGCGGGATTTTAGCAGATACGCAGTATTTT. Translated, it gives CASSFSGILADTQYF.

The chain carries TRBV19 and TRBJ2-3; D not certain. The CDR3 is 14 residues long. Trimming took off 5 bases at V and 2 bases at J, with 11 bases between the two ends. The germline V gene has CDR1 LNHDA and CDR2 SQIVND (reference sequence). CDR3 residues: CASSSQRFTDTQYF. The DNA for the CDR3 is TGTGCCAGTAGTTCGCAGCGATTCACAGATACGCAGTATTTT.

The chain joins TRBV28 to TRBJ2-3; TRBD2 matches 12 bases. V trimming: 6 bases; J trimming: 7 bases; junction bases outside the gene matches: 5. CDR1 is MDHEN, CDR2 SYDVKM, per germline. This CDR3 has 14 residues. The chain's CDR3 is CASRATSGRNTQYF. CDR3 bases: TGTGCCAGCAGGGCGACTAGCGGGAGAAATACGCAGTATTTT.

This clone was counted once. The J gene is TRBJ1-1, the V gene TRBV7-9, with D perhaps TRBD1 (6 bases). Trimming stripped 4 bases from V and 3 bases from J, with 12 bases between. The germline gives CDR1 SEHNR, CDR2 FQNEAQ (reference sequence). The CDR3 covers 14 residues. This CDR3 is CASSSQGTDTEAFF. In nucleotides, the CDR3 is TGTGCCAGCAGCTCCCAGGGGACGGACACTGAAGCTTTCTTT.

This chain connects TRBV5-1 to TRBJ2-5; no clear D gene. V was pared by 0 bases and J by 1 base, with 1 base between. Germline assignment: CDR1 SGHRS and CDR2 YFSETQ. This CDR3 has 12 amino acids. CDR3 sequence reads: CASSLVQETQYF. Written as DNA, the CDR3 is TGCGCCAGCAGCTTGGTCCAAGAGACCCAGTACTTC.

The rearrangement joins TRBV27 to TRBJ2-2, with 9 bases aligning to TRBD1. The ends lost 5 bases at V and 1 base at J; junction bases unmatched: 11. The CDR3 is 18 amino acids. Germline V gene sequence: CDR1 MNHEY, CDR2 SMNVEV (reference sequence). This chain's CDR3 is CASSLPTGTGLNTGELFF. The CDR3 bases are TGTGCCAGCAGTCTACCGACCGGGACAGGGCTGAACACCGGGGAGCTGTTTTTT.

V gene TRBV4-1 combines with J gene TRBJ1-5, with TRBD1 as a possible D gene (5 bases). Germline V gene sequence: CDR1 MGHRA, CDR2 YSYEKL. V gave up 5 bases and J gave up 5 bases, with 13 bases separating them. This CDR3 has 14 amino acids. The CDR3 is CASSATDWDQPQHF. DNA of the CDR3: TGCGCCAGCAGCGCGACAGATTGGGATCAGCCCCAGCATTTT.

This sequence joins TRBV11-2 and TRBJ2-7; 14 bases fit TRBD2. Germline CDR1 SGHAT, CDR2 FQNNGV. V dropped 5 bases and J dropped 4; count of bases not matched to a gene: 4. The CDR3 is made up of 15 amino acids. CDR3 sequence: CASSRGTSGRYEQYF. In nucleotides, the CDR3 is TGTGCCAGCAGCCGAGGGACTAGCGGGAGATACGAGCAGTACTTC.

This chain joins TRBV28 and TRBJ1-2, with a possible D match to TRBD1 (6 bases). V lost 10 bases and J 4 bases, leaving 19 bases between the germline ends. This CDR3 comprises 14 residues. Germline V gene lookup returns CDR1 MDHEN and CDR2 SYDVKM. The CDR3 nucleotides read TGTGCCATCGAGGAGGATCAGGGGAGCTATGGCTACACCTTC. Its translation: CAIEEDQGSYGYTF.

This rearrangement joins TRBV10-3 to TRBJ2-7, with 10 bases lining up with TRBD1. CDR3 length: 15 residues. Per the germline V gene, CDR1 is ENHRY and CDR2 is SYGVKD. V was pared by 4 bases and J by 3 bases, with 6 bases of the junction left unmatched. This chain's CDR3 is CAISGSDRGDYEQYF. The CDR3 DNA sequence: TGTGCCATCAGTGGATCGGACAGGGGGGACTACGAGCAGTACTTC.

V usage is TRBV19 and J usage is TRBJ2-1; 15 bases agree with TRBD2. The J segment lost 1 base and the V segment lost 6 bases, leaving 4 bases of the junction unmatched. Looked up from germline, CDR1 is LNHDA and CDR2 is SQIVND (reference sequence). The CDR3 is 17 residues long. The CDR3 region has the DNA TGTGCCAGTAGGGGACTAGCGGGAGGTAGTTCCTACAATGAGCAGTTCTTC. Its protein product is CASRGLAGGSSYNEQFF.

This chain connects TRBV28 to TRBJ1-1; D perhaps matches TRBD1 (5 bases). The V end lost 1 base, the J end lost 4 bases, and 13 bases lay between the germline ends. CDR1 is MDHEN, CDR2 SYDVKM, per germline. The CDR3 contains 15 residues. Here the CDR3 reads CASSLLTGATTEAFF. Written as DNA, the CDR3 is TGTGCCAGCAGTTTATTAACAGGAGCCACCACTGAAGCTTTCTTT.

Only one count was recorded for this clone. The chain employs TRBV25-1 and TRBJ2-1; D uncertain. CDR3 size: 16 residues. The ends were cut back, 6 bases at V and 0 bases at J, with 15 bases in the middle. Germline V lookup: CDR1 MGHDK, CDR2 SYGVNS. CDR3 sequence reads: CASSRSKTGSYNEQFF. The CDR3 DNA sequence: TGTGCCAGCAGCCGCTCTAAGACCGGCTCCTACAATGAGCAGTTCTTC.

This chain links TRBV7-6 with TRBJ2-7; either TRBD1 or TRBD2 may supply D (5 bases each). Trimming shortened V by 5 bases and J by 2 bases, and 13 bases separated the two germline ends. The CDR3 has 14 amino acids. The V gene's germline CDR1 is SGHVS and CDR2 FNYEAQ. The DNA for the CDR3 is TGTGCCAGCAGCAGAGAGGGGAAGCCCTACGAGCAGTACTTC. Protein: CASSREGKPYEQYF.

The chain combines TRBV10-3 with TRBJ2-3; 16 positions agree with TRBD2. The CDR3 covers 21 residues. V shed 5 bases, J shed 0 bases, and the junction held 14 bases outside the gene matches. Germline V gives CDR1 ENHRY, CDR2 SYGVKD. The chain's CDR3 is CAISPTTRGLAGGSSTDTQYF. Written as DNA, the CDR3 is TGTGCCATCAGTCCGACGACACGGGGACTAGCGGGAGGGTCTAGCACAGATACGCAGTATTTT.